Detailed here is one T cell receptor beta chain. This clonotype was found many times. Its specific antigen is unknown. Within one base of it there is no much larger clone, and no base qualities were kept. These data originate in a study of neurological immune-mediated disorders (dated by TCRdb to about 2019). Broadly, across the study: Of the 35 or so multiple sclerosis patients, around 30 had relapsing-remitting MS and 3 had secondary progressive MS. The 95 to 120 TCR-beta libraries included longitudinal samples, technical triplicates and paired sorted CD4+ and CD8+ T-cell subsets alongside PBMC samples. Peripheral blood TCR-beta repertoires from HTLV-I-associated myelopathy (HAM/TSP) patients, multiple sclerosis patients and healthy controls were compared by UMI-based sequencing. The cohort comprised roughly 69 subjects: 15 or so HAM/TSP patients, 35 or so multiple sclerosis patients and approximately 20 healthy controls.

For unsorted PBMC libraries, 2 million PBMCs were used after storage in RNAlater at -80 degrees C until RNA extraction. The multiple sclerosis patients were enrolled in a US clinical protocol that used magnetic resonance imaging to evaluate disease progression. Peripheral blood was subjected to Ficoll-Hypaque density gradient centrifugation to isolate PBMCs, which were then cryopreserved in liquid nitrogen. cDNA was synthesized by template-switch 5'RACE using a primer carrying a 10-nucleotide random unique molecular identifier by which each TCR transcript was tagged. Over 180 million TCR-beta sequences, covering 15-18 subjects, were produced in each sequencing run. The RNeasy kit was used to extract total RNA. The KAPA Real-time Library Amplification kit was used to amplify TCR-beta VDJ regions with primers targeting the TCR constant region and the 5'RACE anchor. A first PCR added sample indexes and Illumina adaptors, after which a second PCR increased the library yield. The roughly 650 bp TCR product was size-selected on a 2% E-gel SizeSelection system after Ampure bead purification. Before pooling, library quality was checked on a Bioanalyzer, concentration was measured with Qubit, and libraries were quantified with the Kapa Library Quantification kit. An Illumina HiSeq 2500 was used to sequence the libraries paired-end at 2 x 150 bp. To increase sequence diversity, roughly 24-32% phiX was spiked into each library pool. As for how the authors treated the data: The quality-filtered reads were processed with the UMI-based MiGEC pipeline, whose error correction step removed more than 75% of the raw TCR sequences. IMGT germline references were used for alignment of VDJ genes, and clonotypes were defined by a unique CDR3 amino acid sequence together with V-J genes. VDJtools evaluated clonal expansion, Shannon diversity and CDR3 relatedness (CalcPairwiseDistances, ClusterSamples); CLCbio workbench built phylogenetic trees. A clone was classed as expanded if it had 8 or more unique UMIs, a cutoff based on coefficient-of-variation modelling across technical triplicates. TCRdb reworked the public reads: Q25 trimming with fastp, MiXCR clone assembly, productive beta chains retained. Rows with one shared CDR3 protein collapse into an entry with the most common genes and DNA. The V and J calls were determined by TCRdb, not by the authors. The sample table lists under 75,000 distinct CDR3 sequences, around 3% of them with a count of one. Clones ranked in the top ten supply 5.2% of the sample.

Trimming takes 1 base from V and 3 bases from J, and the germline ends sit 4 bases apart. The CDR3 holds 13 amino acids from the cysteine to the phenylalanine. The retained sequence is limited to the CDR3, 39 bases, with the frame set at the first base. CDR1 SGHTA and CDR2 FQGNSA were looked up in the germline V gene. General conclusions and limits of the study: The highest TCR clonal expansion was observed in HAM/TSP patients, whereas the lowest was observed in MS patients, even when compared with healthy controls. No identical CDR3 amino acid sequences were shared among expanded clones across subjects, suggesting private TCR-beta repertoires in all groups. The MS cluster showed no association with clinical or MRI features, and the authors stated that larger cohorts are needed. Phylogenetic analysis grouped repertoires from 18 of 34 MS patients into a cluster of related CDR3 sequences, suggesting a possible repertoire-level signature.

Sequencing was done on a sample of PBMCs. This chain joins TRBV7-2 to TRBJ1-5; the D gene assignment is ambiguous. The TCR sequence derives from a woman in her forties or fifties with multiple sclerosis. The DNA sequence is TGTGCCAGCAGCTTAGAGGACAATCAGCCCCAGCATTTT. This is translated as CASSLEDNQPQHF. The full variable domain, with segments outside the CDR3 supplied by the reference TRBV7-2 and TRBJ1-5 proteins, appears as GAGVSQSPSNKVTEKGKDVELRCDPISGHTALYWYRQSLGQGLEFLIYFQGNSAPDKSGLPSDRFSAERTGGSVSTLTIQRTQQEDSAVYLCASSLEDNQPQHFGDGTRLSIL.